The rows below give T cell receptor beta chains drawn from one sample of a study of blood T cell repertoires in COVID-19. Generated by immunoSEQ multiplex PCR, the TCRdb table keeps only in-frame clones and is missing some. The table includes about 70,000 clones, approximately 90% detected once. Input material: peripheral blood. All receptors derive from a man between 65 and 85 years old with active COVID-19. CDR3s include the opening cysteine and the closing phenylalanine or tryptophan. Each record gives: V gene, J gene, CDR3 protein.

TRBV5-4,TRBJ2-1,CASSPRLVARGYNEQFF
TRBV11-1,TRBJ1-2,CASSPWGEEDGYTF
TRBV29-1,TRBJ2-5,CSVGGPSGRGETQYF
TRBV19,TRBJ2-5,CASSMGQGPTRYF
TRBV4-3,TRBJ2-3,CASSQVVQGRTDTQYF
TRBV4-3,TRBJ2-3,CASSQERRGSADTQYF
TRBV9,TRBJ1-6,CASSTTGTAYNSPLHF
TRBV30,TRBJ2-5,CAWSVQGQETQYF
TRBV5-1,TRBJ2-1,CASTTRTGGYNEQFF
TRBV5-1,TRBJ2-7,CASSPDTYEQYF
TRBV6-5,TRBJ1-5,CASARGGGGNQPQHF
TRBV3-1/TRBV3-2,TRBJ2-1,CASSPNRGTGDEQFF
TRBV3-1/TRBV3-2,TRBJ1-5,CASSQDRRDQPQHF
TRBV28,TRBJ1-5,CASSPSPAGARSNQPQHF
TRBV7-3,TRBJ2-2,CASTLREGGRVGTGELFF
TRBV24-1,TRBJ2-7,CATSDPGQGAWEQYF
TRBV6-5,TRBJ2-5,CASSGGQGWETQYF
TRBV27,TRBJ2-3,CASSQLAEFDTQYF
TRBV4-1,TRBJ2-1,CASSREGASGSRQFF
TRBV30,TRBJ2-1,CAWSRQRYNEQFF
TRBV2,TRBJ2-7,CVRGGATAAHEQYF
TRBV4-3,TRBJ2-1,CASSQESGQGANEQFF
TRBV30,TRBJ2-7,CAWRRPGEVHEQYF
TRBV19,TRBJ2-5,CASRQEETQYF
TRBV7-3,TRBJ2-1,CASSLSGTYNEQFF
TRBV12-3/TRBV12-4,TRBJ2-3,CASSSGTDTQYF
TRBV27,TRBJ1-5,CASSLRGQGNQPQHF
TRBV27,TRBJ1-5,CASSPGTGANQPQHF
TRBV28,TRBJ1-6,CASNLGGGVGALHF
TRBV6-5,TRBJ2-7,CASTPISRARYEQYF
TRBV5-1,TRBJ2-7,CASSPDSVSYEQYF
TRBV7-2,TRBJ1-3,CASSLAGGQGGNTIYF
TRBV10-3,TRBJ2-7,CAISEPGGEQYF
TRBV2,TRBJ2-7,CASTPRDSSYEQYF
TRBV28,TRBJ2-7,CASIEGLAGGSPYEQYF
TRBV15,TRBJ2-1,CATSTQGGWAEQFF
TRBV28,TRBJ1-2,CASSPPQGWGYTF
TRBV11-1,TRBJ2-7,CASTGFRGLGEQYF
TRBV28,TRBJ1-2,CASSPTTDRPHYGYTF
TRBV7-8,TRBJ2-7,CASSSSPQGNEQYF
TRBV19,TRBJ2-2,CASGGQGGVTGELFF
TRBV7-9,TRBJ1-2,CASTPGPNYGYTF